The TCR beta chain under discussion was sequenced for a study of T cells in Graves' hyperthyroidism and ophthalmopathy. Amplified TCR beta CDR3 regions came from RNA transcripts. Researchers ran a first-round RT-PCR on the TCR CDR3 using the HTBI primer set. TCRdb fed the multiplex PCR reads into MiXCR, producing one record per CDR3 protein. The sample has 95,000 to 110,000 distinct CDR3 sequences, over 45% seen once. Graves' hyperthyroidism was deemed stable given no ophthalmopathy progression within 18 months. Newly diagnosed hyperthyroidism patients aged 18 to 65 years had disease lasting under 2 months. Germline CDR1 SGHDN, CDR2 FVKESK. CDR3 length equals 20 residues. The V segment lost 0 bases and the J segment 0 bases; nucleotides outside the gene matches: 7.

The chain employs TRBV14 and TRBJ2-1; 14 nucleotides agree with TRBD2. The sequenced sample was blood. The clonotype originates from a middle-aged man with Graves' hyperthyroidism. The CDR3 spells CASSQEGTSGRASSYNEQFF. The CDR3 DNA sequence: TGTGCCAGCAGCCAAGAGGGGACTAGCGGGAGAGCCAGCTCCTACAATGAGCAGTTCTTC. The full variable domain, with the rest looked up from reference TRBV14 and TRBJ2-1, is EAGVTQFPSHSVIEKGQTVTLRCDPISGHDNLYWYRRVMGKEIKFLLHFVKESKQDESGMPNNRFLAERTGGTYSTLKVQPAELEDSGVYFCASSQEGTSGRASSYNEQFFGPGTRLTVL.